The 22 T cell receptor beta chains reported below all come from one sample, sequenced in a study of shared clonotypes between healthy human individuals (TCRdb year 2020). Library creation used the immunoSEQ multiplex PCR assay. This is the immuneACCESS table as TCRdb keeps it, with only in-frame sequences that have V and J called. A part of the clones is gone; compared with another copy, unresolved V genes explain less than half, and the rest is unexplained. This sample has 2 million to 2.5 million clones in its table, and approximately 93% of those were observed once. The ten biggest clones cover 0.35% to 0.5% of the sample. The sequencing input was naive CD4+ T cells from PBMCs. The sample's cell subset or site label, decoded: CD45RA+ positively selected. Receptors were obtained from a man aged 18-30 years in good health. Some clones in this sample may be carry-over from other donors' samples.

This chain uses TRBV5-8 with TRBJ2-4; D possibly corresponds to TRBD1 (5 bases). Per the germline V gene, CDR1 is SGHTS and CDR2 is YDEGEE. Trimming left V 4 bases short and J 4 bases short, with 12 bases between. The CDR3 length is 14 residues. CDR3 nucleotide sequence: TGTGCCAGCAGCCTACGGGCAGGGAAAAACATTCAGTACTTC. Encoded protein: CASSLRAGKNIQYF.

V usage is TRBV5-1 and J usage is TRBJ1-2, with D perhaps TRBD1 (6 bases). Germline loops: CDR1 SGHRS, CDR2 YFSETQ. The CDR3 covers 15 residues. Deletions cut 2 bases from V and 4 bases from J, with 15 bases between. CDR3 residues: CASSFRSRGGYGYTF. CDR3 nucleotide sequence: TGCGCCAGCAGCTTTAGGAGCAGGGGCGGCTATGGCTACACCTTC.

This rearrangement joins TRBV4-3 to TRBJ2-7; no clear D gene. The CDR3 sequence is 15 residues long. Germline-derived CDR1 and CDR2 are LGHNA and YSLEER. V was pared by 4 bases and J by 0 bases, with 13 bases between. The CDR3 loop is CASSLGRQSSYEQYF. In DNA form, the CDR3 reads TGCGCCAGCAGCCTCGGACGGCAGAGCTCCTACGAGCAGTACTTC.

This clone was recorded only once. V gene TRBV4-1 combines with J gene TRBJ2-1, with D possibly being TRBD2 (6 bases). CDR3 length equals 17 residues. The V gene's germline CDR1 is MGHRA and CDR2 YSYEKL. The V end lost 0 bases, the J end lost 5 bases, and 17 bases lay between the germline ends. CDR3 nucleotides: TGCGCCAGCAGCCAAGATTCATGGGGAGGACCTAACAATGAGCAGTTCTTC. Its translation: CASSQDSWGGPNNEQFF.

The chain combines TRBV9 with TRBJ1-2; D unclear. V lost 0 bases and J 0 bases, leaving 9 bases between the germline ends. From germline, CDR1 is SGDLS and CDR2 YYNGEE. This CDR3 is built from 15 residues. CDR3 in DNA: TGTGCCAGCAGCGTAGAGGCGGCGGCTAACTATGGCTACACCTTC. This gives the protein CASSVEAAANYGYTF.

In this sample, this clone turned up once. The genes are TRBV5-4 and TRBJ2-2, with D maybe TRBD1 (6 bases). With 4 bases removed from V and 1 base from J, the gap between germline ends came to 11 bases. The CDR3 contains 15 residues. Germline V lookup: CDR1 SGHNT, CDR2 YYREEE (reference sequence). The chain's CDR3 is CASSMDSENTGELFF. The CDR3 region has the DNA TGTGCCAGCAGCATGGACAGCGAGAACACCGGGGAGCTGTTTTTT.

This chain joins TRBV7-2 and TRBJ2-4; no clear D gene. This CDR3 is built from 13 residues. Trimming took off 3 bases at V and 6 bases at J, with 9 bases between the two ends. Germline loops: CDR1 SGHTA, CDR2 FQGNSA. This CDR3 reads CASSFRITNIQYF. As DNA, the CDR3 is TGTGCCAGCAGCTTTCGTATCACAAACATTCAGTACTTC.

The V and J genes are TRBV15 and TRBJ2-7, with 7 bases aligning to TRBD1. The CDR3 has 15 residues. V shed 3 bases, J shed 0 bases, and the junction held 5 bases outside the gene matches. CDR1 and CDR2 from the germline V gene are LNHNV and YYDKDF (reference sequence). The CDR3 coding sequence is TGTGCCACCAGCAGGACCGGGACAGCCTCCTACGAGCAGTACTTC. This translates into CATSRTGTASYEQYF. The full variable domain, with the rest looked up from reference TRBV15 and TRBJ2-7, is DAMVIQNPRYQVTQFGKPVTLSCSQTLNHNVMYWYQQKSSQAPKLLFHYYDKDFNNEADTPDNFQSRRPNTSFCFLDIRSPGLGDTAMYLCATSRTGTASYEQYFGPGTRLTVT.

This chain connects TRBV13 to TRBJ1-4; D unresolved. Trimming pared 5 bases from V and 7 bases from J, leaving 11 bases between. Germline V gene sequence: CDR1 PRHDT, CDR2 FYEKMQ (reference sequence). The CDR3 spans 13 residues. The CDR3 loop reads CASSPTPGEKLFF. In nucleotides, the CDR3 is TGTGCCAGCAGCCCCACCCCAGGTGAAAAACTGTTTTTT.

The chain carries TRBV5-1 and TRBJ1-1; 7 bases agree with TRBD1. The V and J ends lost 5 bases and 7 bases, in that order; junction bases with no gene match: 5. CDR1 and CDR2 (germline): SGHRS, YFSETQ. The CDR3 contains 12 residues. The CDR3 nucleotides read TGCGCCAGCAGTCAGGGGGGCGATGAAGCTTTCTTT. This codes for CASSQGGDEAFF.

CDR3 amino acids: CASSQSRAPGWYF. The CDR3 DNA reads as TGTGCCAGCAGCCAGTCCCGGGCCCCCGGTTGGTACTTC. This rearrangement joins TRBV7-8 to TRBJ2-7; D unclear. Germline assignment: CDR1 SGHVS and CDR2 FQNEAQ. This CDR3 contains 13 residues. Trimming took 5 bases from V and 12 from J, leaving 20 bases between them.

This clone was seen once. This rearrangement joins TRBV10-3 to TRBJ1-2, with D hard to call. The CDR3 runs 14 residues. Looked up from germline, CDR1 is ENHRY and CDR2 is SYGVKD. With 2 bases removed from V and 0 bases from J, the gap between germline ends came to 7 bases. The CDR3 here is CAISEAVTNYGYTF. The CDR3 DNA follows: TGTGCCATCAGTGAGGCAGTAACTAACTATGGCTACACCTTC.

The chain has TRBV7-3 and TRBJ2-5, with 7 bases fitting TRBD2. Germline loops: CDR1 SGHTA, CDR2 FQGTGA. The trim removed 3 bases at V and 1 base at J, leaving 5 bases unmatched. The CDR3 spans 15 residues. CDR3 bases: TGTGCCAGCAGCTTTGACGGGGGGACCCAAGAGACCCAGTACTTC. Translated: CASSFDGGTQETQYF.

V gene TRBV7-2 combines with J gene TRBJ2-3; the D is unclear. V was trimmed by 5 bases and J by 8 bases, leaving 11 bases between them. Germline CDR1 and CDR2: SGHTA and FQGNSA. This CDR3 has 12 residues. CDR3 residues: CASSPRIGTQYF. Here the CDR3 DNA reads TGTGCCAGCAGCCCCCGTATAGGTACGCAGTATTTT. Full variable domain (rest looked up from reference TRBV7-2 and TRBJ2-3): GAGVSQSPSNKVTEKGKDVELRCDPISGHTALYWYRQSLGQGLEFLIYFQGNSAPDKSGLPSDRFSAERTGGSVSTLTIQRTQQEDSAVYLCASSPRIGTQYFGPGTRLTVL.

In this sample, this clone turned up once. The chain employs TRBV27 and TRBJ1-1; D is undetermined. The germline V and J ends were trimmed by 5 bases and 3 bases, with 16 bases remaining between them. CDR1 and CDR2 from the germline V gene are MNHEY and SMNVEV (reference sequence). The CDR3 contains 15 residues. The CDR3 bases are TGTGCCAGCAGTCCGCAGGCGCGGCCGGACACTGAAGCTTTCTTT. It is translated as CASSPQARPDTEAFF.

The V and J genes are TRBV7-2 and TRBJ2-3, with TRBD1 as a possible D gene (6 bases). The CDR3 has 16 residues. V was cut by 3 bases and J by 1 base, with 14 bases left in between. CDR1 and CDR2 from the germline V gene are SGHTA and FQGNSA. The CDR3 is CASSLGAPHGTDTQYF. The CDR3, as DNA: TGTGCCAGCAGCTTGGGGGCGCCCCACGGCACAGATACGCAGTATTTT.

This chain uses TRBV11-2 with TRBJ1-1, with TRBD1 matching 7 bases. The germline CDR1 and CDR2 sequences are SGHAT and FQNNGV. The ends lost 5 bases at V and 1 base at J; junction bases unmatched: 10. CDR3 length equals 16 residues. Here the CDR3 reads CASSILSGTANTEAFF. The CDR3, as DNA: TGTGCCAGCAGCATTCTATCCGGGACAGCGAACACTGAAGCTTTCTTT.

Concerning this clone itself: The same CDR3 arises from other DNA sequences in this sample as well. V is TRBV6-1 and J is TRBJ2-7, with D uncertain. Germline V CDR1 and CDR2: MNHNS, SASEGT. The CDR3 covers 11 residues. V was shortened by 4 bases and J by 3 bases, with 4 bases between the two germline ends. Here the CDR3 reads CASSGVYEQYF. The DNA of the CDR3 is TGTGCCAGCAGTGGAGTCTACGAGCAGTACTTC.

The CDR3 DNA follows: TGTGCCAGCAGCAAAGTCACCGGGACTAGCGGATTCGGCGGGGAGCTGTTTTTT. Its protein is CASSKVTGTSGFGGELFF. This chain joins TRBV21-1 and TRBJ2-2; the listed D gene, TRBD2, was not tested against the DNA. TRBV21-1 is reported as a pseudogene. The CDR3 loop spans 18 amino acids.

The chain links TRBV6-1 to TRBJ2-7; D may be TRBD1 or TRBD2 (5 bases each). Per the germline V gene, CDR1 is MNHNS and CDR2 is SASEGT. V was cut by 10 bases and J by 3 bases, with 13 bases left in between. There are 12 residues in the CDR3. The CDR3 coding sequence is TGTGCCATTCTCGACAGCGGCTACGAGCAGTACTTC. This codes for CAILDSGYEQYF.

This clone came up once. The chain links TRBV7-2 to TRBJ2-7; TRBD1 aligns across 8 bases. This CDR3 has 16 residues. Germline-derived CDR1 and CDR2 are SGHTA and FQGNSA. V was pared by 4 bases and J by 2 bases, with 10 bases of the junction left unmatched. The CDR3 coding sequence is TGTGCCAGCAGCTCTTATTCCGGGACAGGCCCCTACGAGCAGTACTTC. It specifies CASSSYSGTGPYEQYF.

As to this clone: Other DNA sequences in this sample translate to the same CDR3. The chain carries TRBV19 and TRBJ2-6; 7 bases line up with TRBD1. With 5 bases clipped from V and 0 bases from J, the junction kept 7 bases outside the gene matches. Germline CDR1 and CDR2: LNHDA and SQIVND (reference sequence). This CDR3 contains 17 residues. Here the CDR3 DNA reads TGTGCCAGTAGTCCCAGGACAGGAAACTCTGGGGCCAACGTCCTGACTTTC. Its protein product is CASSPRTGNSGANVLTF.